This TCR beta chain comes out of a study of T cell repertoires in cytomegalovirus infection. At the level of the study: CMV infection plus the matching HLA type was flagged by public TCR beta signatures.

Study conclusions and caveats: Dominating the ex vivo response were HLA-C-restricted CMV-specific TCR beta clonotypes.

Regarding this clonotype: What it binds is unknown.

TCRdb reprocessed the reads via MiXCR and lists one record per CDR3 protein. The repertoire consists of about 500,000 distinct CDR3 sequences, with 30% to 35% occurring once and the leading ten covering about a sixth. The source of this sequence is a human donor in good health (CMV status not recorded). Some clones in this sample may be carry-over from other donors' samples. The sample was cultured PBMCs, taken from culture after CMV antigen stimulation.

Written as DNA, the CDR3 is TGTGCCAGCAGCTTGGTGCGGGCAGGGGGCACAGATACGCAGTATTTT. It specifies CASSLVRAGGTDTQYF. The chain employs TRBV5-6 and TRBJ2-3; TRBD1 might be the D (6 bases). The CDR3 runs to 16 residues. The germline CDR1 and CDR2 sequences are SGHDT and YYEEEE. The V end lost 0 bases, the J end lost 1 base, and 12 bases lay between the germline ends.